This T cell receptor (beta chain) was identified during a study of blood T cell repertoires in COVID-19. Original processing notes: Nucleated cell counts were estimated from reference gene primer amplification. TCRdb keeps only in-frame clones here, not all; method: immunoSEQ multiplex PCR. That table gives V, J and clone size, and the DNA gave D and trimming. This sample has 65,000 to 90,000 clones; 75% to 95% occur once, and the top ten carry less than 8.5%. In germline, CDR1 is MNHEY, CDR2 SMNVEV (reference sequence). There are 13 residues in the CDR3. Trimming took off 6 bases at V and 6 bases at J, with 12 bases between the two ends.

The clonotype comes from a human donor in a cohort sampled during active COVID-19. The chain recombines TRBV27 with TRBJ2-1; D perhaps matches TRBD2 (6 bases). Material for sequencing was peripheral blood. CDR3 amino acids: CASRSGLFNEQFF. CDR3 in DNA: TGTGCCAGCAGGTCGGGACTCTTCAATGAGCAGTTCTTC.